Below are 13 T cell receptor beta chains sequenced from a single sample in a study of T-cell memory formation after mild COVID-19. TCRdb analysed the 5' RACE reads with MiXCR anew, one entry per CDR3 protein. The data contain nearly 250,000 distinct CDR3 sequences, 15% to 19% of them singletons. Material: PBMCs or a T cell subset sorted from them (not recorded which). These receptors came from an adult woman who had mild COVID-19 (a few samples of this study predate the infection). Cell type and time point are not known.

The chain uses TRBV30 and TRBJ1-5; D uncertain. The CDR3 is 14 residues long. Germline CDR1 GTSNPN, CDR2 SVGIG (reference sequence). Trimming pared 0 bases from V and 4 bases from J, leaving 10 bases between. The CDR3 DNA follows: TGTGCCTGGAGTGTACCATGGGAGAATCAGCCCCAGCATTTT. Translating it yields CAWSVPWENQPQHF.

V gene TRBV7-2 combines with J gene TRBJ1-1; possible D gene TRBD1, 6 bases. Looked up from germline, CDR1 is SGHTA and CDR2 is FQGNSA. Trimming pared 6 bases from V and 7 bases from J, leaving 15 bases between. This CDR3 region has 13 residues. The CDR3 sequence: CASRQDSQGEAFF. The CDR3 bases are TGTGCCAGCAGGCAGGACAGCCAGGGTGAAGCTTTCTTT.

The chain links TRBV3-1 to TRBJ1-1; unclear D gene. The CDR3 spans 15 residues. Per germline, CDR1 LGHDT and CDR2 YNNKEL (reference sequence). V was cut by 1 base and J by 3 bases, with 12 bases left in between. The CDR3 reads CASSQAWSRHTEAFF. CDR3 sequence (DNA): TGTGCCAGCAGCCAAGCTTGGTCCAGACACACTGAAGCTTTCTTT.

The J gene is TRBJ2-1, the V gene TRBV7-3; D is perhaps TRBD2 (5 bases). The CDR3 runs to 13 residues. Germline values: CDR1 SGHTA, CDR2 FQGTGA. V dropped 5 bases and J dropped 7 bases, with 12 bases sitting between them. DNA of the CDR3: TGTGCCAGCAGCCCAAACGGGGTAAATGAGCAGTTCTTC. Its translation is CASSPNGVNEQFF.

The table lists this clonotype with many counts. This chain's CDR3 is CASSSASGSYEQYF. CDR3 coding DNA: TGCGCCAGCAGCTCTGCTTCAGGTTCCTACGAGCAGTACTTC. The chain employs TRBV5-1 and TRBJ2-7, with D hard to call. This CDR3 is 14 amino acids long. Germline V lookup: CDR1 SGHRS, CDR2 YFSETQ. Trimming stripped 3 bases from V and 1 base from J, with 11 bases between.

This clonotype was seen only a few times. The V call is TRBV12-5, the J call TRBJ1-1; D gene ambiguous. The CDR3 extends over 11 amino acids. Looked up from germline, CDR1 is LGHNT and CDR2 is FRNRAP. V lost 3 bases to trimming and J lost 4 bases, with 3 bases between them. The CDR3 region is CASGFGTEAFF. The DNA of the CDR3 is TGTGCTAGTGGTTTTGGCACTGAAGCTTTCTTT.

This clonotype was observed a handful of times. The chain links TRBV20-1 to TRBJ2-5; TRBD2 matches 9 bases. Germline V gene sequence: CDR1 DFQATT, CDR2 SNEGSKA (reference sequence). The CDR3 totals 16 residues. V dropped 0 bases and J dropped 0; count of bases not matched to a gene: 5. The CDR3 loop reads CSARDWREGYQETQYF. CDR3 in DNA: TGCAGTGCTAGAGATTGGCGGGAGGGGTACCAAGAGACCCAGTACTTC.

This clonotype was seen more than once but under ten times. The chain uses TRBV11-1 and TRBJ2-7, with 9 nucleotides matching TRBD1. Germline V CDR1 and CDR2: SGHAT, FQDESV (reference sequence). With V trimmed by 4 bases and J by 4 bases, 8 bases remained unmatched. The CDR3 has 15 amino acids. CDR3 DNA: TGTGCCAGCAGCTGGTCCGAGGGACAGGGTTACGAGCAGTACTTC. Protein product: CASSWSEGQGYEQYF.

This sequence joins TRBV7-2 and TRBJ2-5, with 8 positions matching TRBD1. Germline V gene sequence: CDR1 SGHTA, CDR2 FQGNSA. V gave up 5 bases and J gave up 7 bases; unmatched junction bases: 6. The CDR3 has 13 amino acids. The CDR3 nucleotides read TGTGCCAGCAGCCAACAGGGGGACGGGACCCAGTACTTC. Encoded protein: CASSQQGDGTQYF. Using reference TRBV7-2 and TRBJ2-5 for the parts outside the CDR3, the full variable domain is GAGVSQSPSNKVTEKGKDVELRCDPISGHTALYWYRQSLGQGLEFLIYFQGNSAPDKSGLPSDRFSAERTGGSVSTLTIQRTQQEDSAVYLCASSQQGDGTQYFGPGTRLLVL.

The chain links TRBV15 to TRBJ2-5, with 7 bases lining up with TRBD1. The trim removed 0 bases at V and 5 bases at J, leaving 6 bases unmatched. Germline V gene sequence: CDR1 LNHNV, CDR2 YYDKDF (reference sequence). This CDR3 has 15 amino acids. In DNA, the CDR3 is TGTGCCACCAGCAGAGAACAGGGGTTGGGGGAGACCCAGTACTTC. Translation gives CATSREQGLGETQYF.

The CDR3 protein is CASSLGVGGLDTQYF. The CDR3 nucleotides read TGTGCCAGCAGCCTGGGCGTGGGGGGGTTAGATACGCAGTATTTT. The chain couples TRBV7-8 to TRBJ2-3; 7 bases agree with TRBD2. CDR1 and CDR2 (germline): SGHVS, FQNEAQ. V trimming: 5 bases; J trimming: 5 bases; junction bases outside the gene matches: 10. The CDR3 sequence is 15 residues long.

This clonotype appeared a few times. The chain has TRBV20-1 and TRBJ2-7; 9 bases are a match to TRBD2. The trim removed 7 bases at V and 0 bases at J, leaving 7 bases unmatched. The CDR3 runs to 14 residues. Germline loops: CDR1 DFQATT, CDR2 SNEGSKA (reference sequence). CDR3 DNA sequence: TGCAGTGGGCTAGCGGGATGGAGCTCCTACGAGCAGTACTTC. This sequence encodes CSGLAGWSSYEQYF.

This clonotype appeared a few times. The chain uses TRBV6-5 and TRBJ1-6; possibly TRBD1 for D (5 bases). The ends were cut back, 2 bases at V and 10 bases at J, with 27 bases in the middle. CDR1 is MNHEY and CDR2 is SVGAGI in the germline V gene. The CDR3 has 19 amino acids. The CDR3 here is CASSYRVLTGSSRGSPLHF. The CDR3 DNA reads TGTGCCAGCAGTTACCGAGTCCTAACCGGGTCCTCCCGGGGGTCACCCCTCCACTTT.